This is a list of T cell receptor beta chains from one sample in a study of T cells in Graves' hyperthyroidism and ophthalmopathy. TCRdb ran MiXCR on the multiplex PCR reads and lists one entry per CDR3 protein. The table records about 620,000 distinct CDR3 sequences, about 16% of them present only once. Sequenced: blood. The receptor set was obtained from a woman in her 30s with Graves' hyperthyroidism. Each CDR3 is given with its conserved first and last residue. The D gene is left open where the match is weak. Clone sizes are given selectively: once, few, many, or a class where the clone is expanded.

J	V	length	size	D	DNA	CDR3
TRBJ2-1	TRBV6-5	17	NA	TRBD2	TGTGCCAGCAGTTACTCCTGGCGGGAGGGCCGAAGCAATGAGCAGTTCTTC	CASSYSWREGRSNEQFF
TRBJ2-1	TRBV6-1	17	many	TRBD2	TGTGCCAGCAGTGAACGTCCGACTAGCGGGAGGGCTGGTGAGCAGTTCTTC	CASSERPTSGRAGEQFF
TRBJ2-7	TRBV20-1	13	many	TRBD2	TGCAGTGCTAGAGTCAGTAGCGGGTACGAGCAGTACTTC	CSARVSSGYEQYF
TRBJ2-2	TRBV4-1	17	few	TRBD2	TGCGCCAGCAGCCAAGGGGGTAGCGGGAAGAGTGCCGGGGAGCTGTTTTTT	CASSQGGSGKSAGELFF
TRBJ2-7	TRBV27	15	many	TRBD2	TGTGCCAGCAGTTTCAGTAGCGGGAGGGGCCACGAGCAGTACTTC	CASSFSSGRGHEQYF
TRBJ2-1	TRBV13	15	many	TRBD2	TGTGCCAGCAGCTCCTGGCTAGCGGGGACGAATGAGCAGTTCTTC	CASSSWLAGTNEQFF
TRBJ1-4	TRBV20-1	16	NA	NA	TGCAGTGCTAGAACTTTCACAGTGACAACTAATGAAAAACTGTTTTTT	CSARTFTVTTNEKLFF
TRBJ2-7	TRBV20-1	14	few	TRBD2	TGCAGTGTCGCACCTCGCGGGAGGAAAAGCGAGCAGTACTTC	CSVAPRGRKSEQYF
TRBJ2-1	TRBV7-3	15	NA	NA	TGTGCCAGCGAGATGGGGGGGCTACGGGACAATGAGCAGTTCTTC	CASEMGGLRDNEQFF
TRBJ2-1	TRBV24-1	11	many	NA	TGTGCCACAAAACAGGGCAATGAGCAGTTCTTC	CATKQGNEQFF
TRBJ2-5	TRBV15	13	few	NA	TGTGCCACCAGCAGAGTGGGGGCTGAGACCCAGTACTTC	CATSRVGAETQYF
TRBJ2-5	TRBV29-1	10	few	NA	TGCAGCGTTGGCGGGGAGACCCAGTACTTC	CSVGGETQYF
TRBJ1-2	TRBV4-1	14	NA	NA	TGCGCCAGCAGCCAAGATCGCAGGTCCTATGGCTACACCTTC	CASSQDRRSYGYTF
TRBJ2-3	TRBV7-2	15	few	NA	TGTGCCAGCAGCTTAGGGGCTCGCCGCGCAGATACGCAGTATTTT	CASSLGARRADTQYF
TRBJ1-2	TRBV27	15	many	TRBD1	TGTGCCAGCAGTTTATGGGGGACAGGGGGCGAACCGATCACCTTC	CASSLWGTGGEPITF
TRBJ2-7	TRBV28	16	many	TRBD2	TGTGCCAGCAGTGGGGGTATTAGCGGGGGGACCTACGAGCAGTACTTC	CASSGGISGGTYEQYF
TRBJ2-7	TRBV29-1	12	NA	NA	TGCAGCGTTATAGACAGATACTACGAGCAGTACTTC	CSVIDRYYEQYF
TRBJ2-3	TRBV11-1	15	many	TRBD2	TGTGCCAGCAGCTTGGAGACTAGCGGGAGGGGCACGCAGTATTTT	CASSLETSGRGTQYF
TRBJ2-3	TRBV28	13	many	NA	TGTGCCGGCTCGGCGGAGGGCACAGATACGCAGTATTTT	CAGSAEGTDTQYF
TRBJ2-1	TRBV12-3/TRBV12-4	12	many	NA	TGTGCCAGCAGTTTCGACCGGACACAGCAGTTCTTC	CASSFDRTQQFF
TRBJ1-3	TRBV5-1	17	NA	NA	TGCGCCAGCAATAGGACCAAGAACTACTCCTCTGGAAACACCATATATTTT	CASNRTKNYSSGNTIYF
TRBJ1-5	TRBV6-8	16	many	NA	TGTGCCAGCACCCCCGAGGGGGAGAATAGCAATCAGCCCCAGCATTTT	CASTPEGENSNQPQHF
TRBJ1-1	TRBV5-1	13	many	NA	TGCGCCAGCAGCTTGCCCCCGAACACTGAAGCTTTCTTT	CASSLPPNTEAFF
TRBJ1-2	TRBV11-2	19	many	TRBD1	TGTGCCAGCAGTTCTAACTCTGGGATACAGGGGCGAGCTAACTATGGCTACACCTTC	CASSSNSGIQGRANYGYTF
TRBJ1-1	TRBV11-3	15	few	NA	TGTGCCAGCAGCCTGGGGAACAGGGCTAACACTGAAGCTTTCTTT	CASSLGNRANTEAFF
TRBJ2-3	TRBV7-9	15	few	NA	TGTGCCAGCAGCCGCCGAGGGGCGCGGACAGATACGCAGTATTTT	CASSRRGARTDTQYF
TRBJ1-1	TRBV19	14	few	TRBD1	TGTGCCAGTAGTATTTTGGGGACAGGGTCTGAAGCTTTCTTT	CASSILGTGSEAFF
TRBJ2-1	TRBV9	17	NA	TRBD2	TGTGCCAGCAGCGACCATGGGACTAGCGGCACCTACAATGAGCAGTTCTTC	CASSDHGTSGTYNEQFF
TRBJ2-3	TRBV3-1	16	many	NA	TGTGCCAGCAGCAGAACGGGGCCCTTGATCGCAGATACGCAGTATTTT	CASSRTGPLIADTQYF
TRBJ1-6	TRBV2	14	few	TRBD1	TGTGCCAGCAGGGCCGGGACAGGGAATTCACCCCTCCACTTT	CASRAGTGNSPLHF
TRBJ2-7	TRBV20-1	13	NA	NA	TGCAGTGCCAGGGGGGTCCGGTTCTACGAGCAGTACTTC	CSARGVRFYEQYF
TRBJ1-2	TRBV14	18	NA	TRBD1	TGTGCCAGCAGCCAATTCCTCGGGACAGGGGGCTCGGAGCATGGCTACACCTTC	CASSQFLGTGGSEHGYTF
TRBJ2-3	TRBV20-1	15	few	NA	TGCAGTGCTAGAGAGTGGACCAGGTCCACAGATACGCAGTATTTT	CSAREWTRSTDTQYF
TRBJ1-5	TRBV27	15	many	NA	TGTGCCAGCAGTTTAGGGACCTATAGCAATCAGCCCCAGCATTTT	CASSLGTYSNQPQHF
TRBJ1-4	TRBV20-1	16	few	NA	TGCAGTGCTAGAGAAGTCAAACCTGCAACTAATGAAAAACTGTTTTTT	CSAREVKPATNEKLFF
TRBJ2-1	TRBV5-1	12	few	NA	TGCGCCAGCAGCTTCCCGACAGATGAGCAGTTCTTC	CASSFPTDEQFF
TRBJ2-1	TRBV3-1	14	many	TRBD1	TGTGCCAGCAGCCAGATGACAGGGGCGAATGAGCAGTTCTTC	CASSQMTGANEQFF
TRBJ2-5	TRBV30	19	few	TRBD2	TGTGCCTGGAGTTTCTCCTCCGGGACTAGCGGGAGGAATGTCGAGACCCAGTACTTC	CAWSFSSGTSGRNVETQYF
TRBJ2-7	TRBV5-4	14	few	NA	TGTGCCAGCAGCACTGACTACGGTTCCTACGAGCAGTACTTC	CASSTDYGSYEQYF
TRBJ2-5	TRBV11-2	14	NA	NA	TGTGCCAGCAGCTTAGGGGCTGGGGGGAAGACCCAGTACTTC	CASSLGAGGKTQYF